This T cell receptor beta chain comes out of a study of blood T cell repertoires in COVID-19. Some clones are missing from TCRdb's copy, which holds only in-frame ones; the method was immunoSEQ multiplex PCR. The sample records hundreds of thousands of clones, more than 75% being singletons. Trimming took off 4 bases at V and 7 bases at J, with 15 bases between the two ends. Germline V gene data show CDR1 as SGDLS and CDR2 as YYNGEE. CDR3 length equals 13 residues. This clonotype was obtained from a woman in her thirties or forties with acute COVID-19. The chain recombines TRBV9 with TRBJ2-7; D may be TRBD1 (6 bases). Sequenced input: PBMCs or T cells enriched from blood (not recorded which). CDR3 in amino acids: CASSRDAQGEQYF. DNA of the CDR3: TGTGCCAGCAGCCGGGATGCCCAGGGGGAGCAGTACTTC.